This TCR beta chain was identified in a study of T-cell reconstitution after alpha-beta-depleted transplantation in children. Preparation of the TCRbeta library was carried out with unique molecular identifiers. TCRdb reanalysed the PCR reads using MiXCR and keeps one entry per CDR3 protein. The sample shows fewer than 35,000 distinct CDR3 sequences, about 18% of them seen only once. Overall study results and limits: Recipient T cells and thymic progenitors that survived gave rise to the high TCRbeta diversity observed at day 60 in some patients. Most T-cell counts and diversity one year after the transplant came from T cells that were newly produced.

Points on this clonotype: The target antigen is unknown.

Germline V gene lookup returns CDR1 MNHNS and CDR2 SASEGT. Trimming left V 8 bases short and J 6 bases short, with 19 bases between. This CDR3 is 15 amino acids long. Source: PBMCs, mostly from graft donor cells, taken 60 days after TCRalphabeta/CD19-depleted stem cell transplant. V gene TRBV6-1 combines with J gene TRBJ2-2; tentative D call: TRBD1 (5 bases). The TCR sequence derives from a male patient aged 2-15 years who had a stem cell transplant for acute lymphoblastic leukemia, so the T cells may come from the graft donor. CDR3 residues: CASVGLGASPGELFF. The CDR3 DNA reads TGTGCCAGCGTCGGGCTTGGGGCTAGTCCCGGGGAGCTGTTTTTT.